Below are 5 T cell receptor beta chains sequenced from a single sample in a study of vaccination effects on CD4 cells after COVID-19. The antigens these receptors bind are not known. Isolating CD4+ T cells followed approximately 11 days of culture. Measured with immunoSEQ multiplex PCR; TCRdb has only the in-frame clones, and not every one. The table includes more than 60,000 clones, approximately 72% detected once. The sequencing here drew on CD4+ T cells from PBMCs cultured without peptide, taken before COVID-19 vaccination. The receptor set was obtained from a human donor who had a prior SARS-CoV-2 infection.

The chain links TRBV7-2 to TRBJ2-1; weak D call: TRBD2 (6 bases). Trimming cost V 1 base and J 6 bases, with 25 bases left between them. Germline V lookup: CDR1 SGHTA, CDR2 FQGNSA. The length of the CDR3 is 19 residues. CDR3 sequence: CASSLVYPAGSRHGNEQFF. The DNA for the CDR3 is TGTGCCAGCAGCTTAGTTTATCCGGCGGGGTCACGCCATGGCAATGAGCAGTTCTTC.

This clone was seen more than once but under ten times. DNA for the CDR3: TGTGCCAGCAGTGGGTGGGAGACCCAGTACTTC. Translated, it gives CASSGWETQYF. The chain has TRBV2 and TRBJ2-5; D ambiguous. V was pared by 4 bases and J by 5 bases, with 5 bases between. This CDR3 contains 11 residues. Germline CDR1 is SNHLY and CDR2 is FYNNEI.

The chain couples TRBV5-1 to TRBJ1-6; no firm D call. The germline V gene has CDR1 SGHRS and CDR2 YFSETQ. The V and J ends lost 5 bases and 8 bases respectively, with 17 bases between them. This CDR3 contains 15 residues. This chain's CDR3 is CASRIGSPEDSPLHF. For the CDR3, the DNA is TGCGCCAGCAGAATAGGAAGCCCCGAGGATTCACCCCTCCACTTT.

The rearrangement uses TRBV6-5 and TRBJ2-7; no clear D gene. The CDR3 extends over 15 amino acids. Germline-derived CDR1 and CDR2 are MNHEY and SVGAGI. V was shortened by 5 bases and J by 0 bases, with 14 bases between the two germline ends. The CDR3 loop reads CASSKTGRSSYEQYF. The CDR3 nucleotides read TGTGCCAGCAGTAAGACCGGACGGAGCTCCTACGAGCAGTACTTC.

This chain joins TRBV4-1 and TRBJ2-7, with TRBD1 identical over 10 bases. V shed 3 bases, J shed 3 bases, and the junction held 5 bases outside the gene matches. This CDR3 has 15 amino acids. CDR1 is MGHRA, CDR2 YSYEKL, per germline. The chain's CDR3 is CASSQSGTGVYEQYF. CDR3 sequence (DNA): TGCGCCAGCAGCCAGTCCGGGACAGGGGTCTACGAGCAGTACTTC.